This TCR delta chain came from a study of Vδ1+ human thymocytes. Study-wide results and caveats: Thymic TRG and TRD repertoires appeared highly polyclonal. The authors advised highly purified populations and single-cell validation. Thymic delta-chain repertoires held roughly 20% Vdelta2 sequences and few Vdelta3, despite high sort purity.

Extracted RNA was reverse transcribed into cDNA. Pooled V-gene forward primers with one constant-region reverse primer generated the CDR3 amplicons by multiplex PCR. TCRdb re-called the multiplex PCR reads through CATT. The sample holds more than 50,000 delta-chain clones, roughly 15% seen once. The sorted cells were CD3+ Vdelta1+ Vdelta2- thymocytes from alphabeta-depleted thymus. Sorted Vdelta1+ thymocytes were about 97% to 99.6% pure. The CDR3 spans 14 residues. Germline V gene data show CDR1 as TSWWSYY and CDR2 as QGS. Trimming left V 0 bases short and J 2 bases short, with 7 bases between. Regarding this clone: Its matching antigen is unknown.

The receptor was derived from a girl younger than two who had congenital heart surgery. This chain links TRDV1 with TRDJ1; D not certain. The sequenced sample was Vdelta1+ gamma-delta thymocytes from the thymus. As for subset: FACS-sorted CD3+ TCRalphabeta- TCRVdelta1+ TCRVdelta2- thymocytes. CDR3 DNA: TGTGCTCTTGGGGAACTAACGCGGACCGATAAACTCATCTTT. Translated, it gives CALGELTRTDKLIF.